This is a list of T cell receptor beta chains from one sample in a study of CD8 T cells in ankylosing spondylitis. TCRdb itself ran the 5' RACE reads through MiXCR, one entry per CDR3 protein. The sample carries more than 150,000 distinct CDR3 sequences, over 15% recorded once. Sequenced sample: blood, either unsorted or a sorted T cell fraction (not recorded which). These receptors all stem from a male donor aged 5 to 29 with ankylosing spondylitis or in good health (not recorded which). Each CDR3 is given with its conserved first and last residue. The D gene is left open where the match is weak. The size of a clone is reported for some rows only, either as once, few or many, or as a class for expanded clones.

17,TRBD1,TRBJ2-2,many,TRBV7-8,TGTGCCAGCAGCATTTCCGGGACAGGGTACAACACCGGGGAGCTGTTTTTT,CASSISGTGYNTGELFF
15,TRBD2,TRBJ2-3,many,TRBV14,TGTGCCAGCAGCCAACTCCCTAGCGGTACGAATACGCAGTATTTT,CASSQLPSGTNTQYF
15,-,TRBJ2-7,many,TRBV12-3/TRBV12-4,TGTGCCAGCAGCCCCAGCGGAAACCCCACCTACGAGCAGTACTTC,CASSPSGNPTYEQYF
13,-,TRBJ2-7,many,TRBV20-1,TGCAGTGCGGGCCTTTCCAGCTCCTACGAGCAGTACTTC,CSAGLSSSYEQYF
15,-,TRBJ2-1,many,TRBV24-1,TGTGCCACCAGTGTAGAGGCAAGCTCCTACAATGAGCAGTTCTTC,CATSVEASSYNEQFF
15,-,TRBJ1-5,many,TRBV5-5,TGTGCCAGCAGCTTCTCGATCGGACTCAATCAGCCCCAGCATTTT,CASSFSIGLNQPQHF
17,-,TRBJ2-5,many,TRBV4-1,TGCGCCAGCAGCCAAGATTTTGGAGGACAGCCGAAAGAGACCCAGTACTTC,CASSQDFGGQPKETQYF
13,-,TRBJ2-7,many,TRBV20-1,TGCAGTGCTAAGGCCCTACAAGACTACGAGCAGTACTTC,CSAKALQDYEQYF
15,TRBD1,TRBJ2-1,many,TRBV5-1,TGCGCCAGCAGCCCGGGGGACAGGGACACGCAAAAGCAGTTCTTC,CASSPGDRDTQKQFF
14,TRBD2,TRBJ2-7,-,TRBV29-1,TGCAGCGTCGCCGACCTCGCGGGAGTCAACGAGCAGTACTTC,CSVADLAGVNEQYF
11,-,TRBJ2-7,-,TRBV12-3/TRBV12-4,TGTGCCAGCAGTTACAGGTACGAGCAGTACTTC,CASSYRYEQYF
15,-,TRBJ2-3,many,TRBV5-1,TGCGCCAGCAGCCAGACAGGAACTAGCACAGATACGCAGTATTTT,CASSQTGTSTDTQYF
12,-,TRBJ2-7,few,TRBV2,TGTGCCAGCGGCCGGGACGTTTACGAGCAGTACTTC,CASGRDVYEQYF
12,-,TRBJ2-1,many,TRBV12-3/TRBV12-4,TGTGCCAGCAGTCAAGGGGTGAATGAGCAGTTCTTC,CASSQGVNEQFF
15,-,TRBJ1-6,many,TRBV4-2,TGTGCCAGCAGCCAAGCGCACGTTAATAATTCACCCCTCCACTTT,CASSQAHVNNSPLHF
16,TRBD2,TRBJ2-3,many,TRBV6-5,TGTGCCAGCAGTTACTCATTAGCGGGAGCGGAAGATACGCAGTATTTT,CASSYSLAGAEDTQYF
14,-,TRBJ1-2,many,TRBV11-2,TGTGCCAGCATCCAACCGGGACAATGGAATGGCTACACCTTC,CASIQPGQWNGYTF
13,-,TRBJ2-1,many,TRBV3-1,TGTGCCAGCAGCCAATCCTCCTACAATGAGCAGTTCTTC,CASSQSSYNEQFF
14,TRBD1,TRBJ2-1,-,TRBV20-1,TGCAGTAGCTCAGGACAGGACTCCTACAATGAGCAGTTCTTC,CSSSGQDSYNEQFF
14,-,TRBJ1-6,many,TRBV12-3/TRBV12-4,TGTGCCAGCAGTTTAGGGACAGACAATTCACCCCTCCACTTT,CASSLGTDNSPLHF
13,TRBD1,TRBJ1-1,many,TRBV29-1,TGCAGCGCTAGGGGACAGGGGGACACTGAAGCTTTCTTT,CSARGQGDTEAFF
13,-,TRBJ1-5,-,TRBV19,TGTGCCAGTAGTAGCGGCGGACGGCAGCCCCAGCATTTT,CASSSGGRQPQHF
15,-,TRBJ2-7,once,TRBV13,TGTGCCAGCAGCTTAAGGACATCGCTACTTTACGAGCAGTACTTC,CASSLRTSLLYEQYF